The sequence of this T cell receptor (beta chain) was determined in a study of T cell changes during pregnancy in multiple sclerosis. Libraries were prepared by immunoSEQ multiplex PCR; TCRdb keeps only in-frame clonotypes and omits some of them. The sample contains 80,000 to 95,000 clones, just under 95% of which appear only once. The receptor comes from a female donor in good health, enrolled as a control in a pregnancy study. Material: peripheral blood, obtained in the third trimester of pregnancy.

CDR3 amino acids: CSVEEREGETQYF. The DNA of the CDR3 is TGCAGCGTTGAAGAGCGGGAGGGAGAGACCCAGTACTTC. V gene TRBV29-1 combines with J gene TRBJ2-5, with TRBD2 identical over 9 bases. The CDR3 spans 13 residues. V shed 0 bases and J 4 bases; nucleotides not matched to a gene: 0. Germline V gene lookup returns CDR1 SQVTM and CDR2 ANQGSEA.